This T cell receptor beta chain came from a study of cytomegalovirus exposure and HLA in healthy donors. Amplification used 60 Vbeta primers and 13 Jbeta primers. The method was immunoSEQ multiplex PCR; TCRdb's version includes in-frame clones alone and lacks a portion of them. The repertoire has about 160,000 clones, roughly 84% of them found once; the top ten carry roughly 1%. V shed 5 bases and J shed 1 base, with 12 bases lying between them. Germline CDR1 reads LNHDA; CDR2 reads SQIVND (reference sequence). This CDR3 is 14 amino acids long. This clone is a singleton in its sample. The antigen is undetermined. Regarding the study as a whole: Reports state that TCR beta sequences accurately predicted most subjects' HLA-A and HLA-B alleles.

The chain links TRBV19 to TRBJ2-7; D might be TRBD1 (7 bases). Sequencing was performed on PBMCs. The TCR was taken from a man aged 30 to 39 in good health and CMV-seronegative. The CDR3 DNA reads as TGTGCCAGTAGTTACGGGGGACAGTCCTACGAGCAGTACTTC. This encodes CASSYGGQSYEQYF.